This entry is about one T cell receptor beta chain. Its antigen is unknown. At the DNA level, this CDR3 is encoded by other sequences in the same sample as well. CDR3 length equals 15 residues. Germline values: CDR1 SGHTS, CDR2 YDEGEE. Trimming took off 0 bases at V and 1 base at J, with 8 bases between the two ends. Both subsets, CD45RA+ naive and CD45RA-negative memory, were split from the CD4+ cells. This specimen belongs to a study of shared clonotypes between healthy human individuals. Whole-study results and caveats: Clonotypes shared by all four donors outscored non-shared clonotypes in generation probability. With few donors, the genetic and exposure-history diversity represented was limited.

The table came from immunoSEQ multiplex PCR; TCRdb's copy has only in-frame clones and leaves some out. The sample records hundreds of thousands of clones, less than 85% being singletons. The TCR comes from a woman in her twenties or thirties in good health. Sequenced input: memory CD4+ T cells sorted from blood. Sample subset: CD45RA-negative fraction. The chain combines TRBV5-8 with TRBJ2-1, with a tentative D call TRBD2 (5 bases). CDR3 region: CASSLGGRSYNEQFF. In DNA form, the CDR3 reads TGTGCCAGCAGCTTGGGCGGGCGATCCTACAATGAGCAGTTCTTC.